The rows below give T cell receptor beta chains drawn from one sample of a study of Ad26.COV2.S vaccination and SARS-CoV-2 variants. Measured with immunoSEQ multiplex PCR; TCRdb has only the in-frame clones, and not every one. The data show about 260,000 clones, about 83% seen once. The sequenced sample was peripheral blood, obtained in a trial of Ad26.COV2.S vaccine versus placebo. These receptors originate from a person between 18 and 60 years old who received the Ad26.COV2.S COVID-19 vaccine or a placebo. CDR3s include the opening cysteine and the closing phenylalanine or tryptophan. A D gene is named only where the DNA matches it firmly. Clone sizes are given selectively: once, few, many, or a class where the clone is expanded.

abundance: -; d_gene: -; j_gene: TRBJ1-4; v_gene: TRBV4-1; len: 16; CDR3aa: CASSQETTGYNEKLFF; CDR3nt: TGCGCCAGCAGCCAAGAAACCACCGGGTATAATGAAAAACTGTTTTTT
abundance: -; d_gene: TRBD2; j_gene: TRBJ2-2; v_gene: TRBV7-9; len: 17; CDR3aa: CASRRVPGLANTGELFF; CDR3nt: TGTGCCAGCAGGCGGGTACCGGGACTAGCGAACACCGGGGAGCTGTTTTTT
abundance: -; d_gene: -; j_gene: TRBJ2-7; v_gene: TRBV4-1; len: 14; CDR3aa: CASSRDGLWGEQYF; CDR3nt: TGCGCCAGCAGCCGAGATGGGCTTTGGGGCGAGCAGTACTTC
abundance: -; d_gene: TRBD2; j_gene: TRBJ2-3; v_gene: TRBV27; len: 18; CDR3aa: CASSLSNSGRAVTDTQYF; CDR3nt: TGTGCCAGCAGTTTATCAAATAGCGGGAGGGCCGTCACAGATACGCAGTATTTT
abundance: -; d_gene: -; j_gene: TRBJ2-2; v_gene: TRBV7-9; len: 16; CDR3aa: CASSLYVGERGKELFF; CDR3nt: TGTGCCAGCAGCTTATACGTGGGAGAAAGAGGAAAGGAGCTGTTTTTT
abundance: -; d_gene: -; j_gene: TRBJ2-7; v_gene: TRBV9; len: 14; CDR3aa: CASSVTPGTYEQYF; CDR3nt: TGTGCCAGCAGCGTCACCCCGGGGACCTACGAGCAGTACTTC
abundance: -; d_gene: TRBD1; j_gene: TRBJ1-3; v_gene: TRBV18; len: 14; CDR3aa: CASSGQGVMDTIYF; CDR3nt: TGTGCCAGCTCCGGACAGGGGGTTATGGACACCATATATTTT
abundance: few; d_gene: TRBD2; j_gene: TRBJ2-7; v_gene: TRBV7-9; len: 12; CDR3aa: CASSGLAVEQYF; CDR3nt: TGTGCCAGCAGCGGACTAGCGGTCGAGCAGTACTTC
abundance: -; d_gene: TRBD1; j_gene: TRBJ2-2; v_gene: TRBV6-2/TRBV6-3; len: 17; CDR3aa: CASSYLRTGGYTGELFF; CDR3nt: TGTGCCAGCAGTTACCTCAGGACAGGGGGGTACACCGGGGAGCTGTTTTTT
abundance: -; d_gene: TRBD2; j_gene: TRBJ2-5; v_gene: TRBV5-1; len: 17; CDR3aa: CASSLPTTSGGQETQYF; CDR3nt: TGCGCCAGCAGCTTGCCAACCACTAGCGGGGGACAAGAGACCCAGTACTTC
abundance: -; d_gene: -; j_gene: TRBJ1-2; v_gene: TRBV7-9; len: 14; CDR3aa: CASSHAAGIYGYTF; CDR3nt: TGTGCCAGCAGCCATGCGGCCGGGATATATGGCTACACCTTC
abundance: -; d_gene: TRBD1; j_gene: TRBJ1-1; v_gene: TRBV11-3; len: 13; CDR3aa: CASSLAGDREAFF; CDR3nt: TGTGCCAGCAGCTTAGCCGGGGACAGGGAAGCTTTCTTT
abundance: -; d_gene: -; j_gene: TRBJ1-1; v_gene: TRBV6-5; len: 13; CDR3aa: CASSYLEGREAFF; CDR3nt: TGTGCCAGCAGTTATTTAGAGGGGCGGGAGGCTTTCTTT
abundance: -; d_gene: TRBD2; j_gene: TRBJ2-1; v_gene: TRBV6-2/TRBV6-3; len: 14; CDR3aa: CASSYFGEGREQFF; CDR3nt: TGTGCCAGCAGTTACTTTGGGGAGGGCCGTGAGCAGTTCTTC
abundance: -; d_gene: -; j_gene: TRBJ1-5; v_gene: TRBV24-1; len: 14; CDR3aa: CATSDLDGNQPQHF; CDR3nt: TGTGCCACCAGTGACCTGGACGGGAATCAGCCCCAGCATTTT
abundance: -; d_gene: TRBD1; j_gene: TRBJ2-2; v_gene: TRBV9; len: 15; CDR3aa: CASNPQGAYTGELFF; CDR3nt: TGTGCCAGCAACCCACAGGGGGCATACACCGGGGAGCTGTTTTTT
abundance: -; d_gene: -; j_gene: TRBJ1-2; v_gene: TRBV2; len: 12; CDR3aa: CAGHQGPDGYTF; CDR3nt: TGTGCCGGCCACCAGGGGCCGGATGGCTACACCTTC
abundance: -; d_gene: TRBD1; j_gene: TRBJ1-2; v_gene: TRBV4-2; len: 13; CDR3aa: CASRRDRGYGYTF; CDR3nt: TGTGCCAGCAGACGGGACAGGGGTTATGGCTACACCTTC
abundance: once; d_gene: TRBD1; j_gene: TRBJ2-7; v_gene: TRBV6-5; len: 16; CDR3aa: CASSYSGQGAGYEQYF; CDR3nt: TGTGCCAGCAGTTACTCGGGACAGGGCGCGGGCTACGAGCAGTACTTC
abundance: -; d_gene: TRBD1; j_gene: TRBJ1-1; v_gene: TRBV19; len: 14; CDR3aa: CASSIRAGGTEAFF; CDR3nt: TGTGCCAGTAGTATTCGGGCAGGGGGCACTGAAGCTTTCTTT
abundance: -; d_gene: -; j_gene: TRBJ2-3; v_gene: TRBV27; len: 18; CDR3aa: CASSTSLLAGRFTDTQYF; CDR3nt: -
abundance: -; d_gene: TRBD2; j_gene: TRBJ2-3; v_gene: TRBV11-2; len: 17; CDR3aa: CASTSPGGAVGADTQYF; CDR3nt: TGTGCCAGCACGTCGCCCGGGGGGGCCGTAGGGGCAGATACGCAGTATTTT
abundance: -; d_gene: TRBD2; j_gene: TRBJ2-2; v_gene: TRBV5-4; len: 16; CDR3aa: CASSLWLAGPTGELFF; CDR3nt: TGTGCCAGCAGCTTGTGGCTAGCGGGCCCCACCGGGGAGCTGTTTTTT
abundance: -; d_gene: -; j_gene: TRBJ1-2; v_gene: TRBV20-1; len: 15; CDR3aa: CSASRFGQSYYGYTF; CDR3nt: TGCAGTGCTAGTCGTTTTGGGCAGTCTTACTATGGCTACACCTTC
abundance: -; d_gene: -; j_gene: TRBJ1-1; v_gene: TRBV11-2; len: 14; CDR3aa: CASSLSVGNTEAFF; CDR3nt: TGTGCCAGCAGCTTGTCAGTGGGGAACACTGAAGCTTTCTTT
abundance: -; d_gene: -; j_gene: TRBJ2-3; v_gene: TRBV29-1; len: 12; CDR3aa: CSVEGGADTQYF; CDR3nt: TGCAGCGTTGAGGGGGGAGCAGATACGCAGTATTTT
abundance: -; d_gene: -; j_gene: TRBJ1-3; v_gene: TRBV25-1; len: 18; CDR3aa: CASSEYSPTSRSGNTIYF; CDR3nt: TGTGCCAGCAGTGAATATTCCCCCACTTCCCGCTCTGGAAACACCATATATTTT
abundance: -; d_gene: -; j_gene: TRBJ2-1; v_gene: TRBV2; len: 14; CDR3aa: CASVGQGSYNEQFF; CDR3nt: TGTGCCAGCGTGGGTCAGGGGTCCTACAATGAGCAGTTCTTC
abundance: -; d_gene: TRBD1; j_gene: TRBJ1-4; v_gene: TRBV30; len: 16; CDR3aa: CAWMVSTGGPNEKLFF; CDR3nt: TGTGCCTGGATGGTCAGCACAGGGGGTCCTAATGAAAAACTGTTTTTT
abundance: -; d_gene: TRBD2; j_gene: TRBJ2-7; v_gene: TRBV13; len: 17; CDR3aa: CASSLEAGGGSSYEQYF; CDR3nt: TGTGCCAGCAGCTTAGAGGCGGGGGGCGGGAGCTCCTACGAGCAGTACTTC
abundance: few; d_gene: -; j_gene: TRBJ2-7; v_gene: TRBV18; len: 13; CDR3aa: CASSRGEDYEQYF; CDR3nt: TGTGCCAGCTCACGCGGTGAAGACTACGAGCAGTACTTC
abundance: -; d_gene: TRBD2; j_gene: TRBJ2-6; v_gene: TRBV7-8; len: 18; CDR3aa: CASSLDLRGSSGANVLTF; CDR3nt: TGTGCCAGCAGCTTAGATTTGCGGGGGAGCTCTGGGGCCAACGTCCTGACTTTC
abundance: -; d_gene: -; j_gene: TRBJ1-1; v_gene: TRBV19; len: 15; CDR3aa: CASRIETGGNTEAFF; CDR3nt: TGTGCCAGTAGAATCGAGACAGGCGGTAACACTGAAGCTTTCTTT
abundance: few; d_gene: -; j_gene: TRBJ2-5; v_gene: TRBV30; len: 13; CDR3aa: CAWSVGAGETQYF; CDR3nt: TGTGCCTGGAGTGTAGGGGCGGGAGAGACCCAGTACTTC
abundance: -; d_gene: -; j_gene: TRBJ2-7; v_gene: TRBV27; len: 14; CDR3aa: CASSGQDSSYEQYF; CDR3nt: TGTGCCAGCAGTGGCCAGGACAGCTCCTACGAGCAGTACTTC
abundance: once; d_gene: -; j_gene: TRBJ1-2; v_gene: TRBV20-1; len: 11; CDR3aa: CSAGGDYGYTF; CDR3nt: TGCAGTGCTGGGGGGGACTATGGCTACACCTTC
abundance: few; d_gene: TRBD1; j_gene: TRBJ1-2; v_gene: TRBV18; len: 15; CDR3aa: CASSPLGDRFYGYTF; CDR3nt: TGTGCCAGCTCACCTCTGGGGGACAGGTTCTATGGCTACACCTTC
abundance: -; d_gene: TRBD2; j_gene: TRBJ2-3; v_gene: TRBV7-6; len: 15; CDR3aa: CASSFELAGTDTQYF; CDR3nt: TGTGCCAGCAGCTTCGAACTAGCGGGGACAGATACGCAGTATTTT
abundance: few; d_gene: -; j_gene: TRBJ1-4; v_gene: TRBV10-3; len: 12; CDR3aa: CAIGERDEKLFF; CDR3nt: TGTGCCATTGGTGAAAGGGACGAAAAACTGTTTTTT
abundance: -; d_gene: -; j_gene: TRBJ2-1; v_gene: TRBV4-3; len: 16; CDR3aa: CASSQEDGRSYNEQFF; CDR3nt: TGCGCCAGCAGCCAGGAGGACGGACGCTCCTACAATGAGCAGTTCTTC
abundance: once; d_gene: -; j_gene: TRBJ2-7; v_gene: TRBV5-4; len: 16; CDR3aa: CASSLGTLSNSYEQYF; CDR3nt: TGTGCCAGCAGCTTGGGAACTCTTTCGAACTCCTACGAGCAGTACTTC
abundance: -; d_gene: TRBD2; j_gene: TRBJ2-3; v_gene: TRBV4-3; len: 17; CDR3aa: CASSQDKVAGNTDTQYF; CDR3nt: TGCGCCAGCAGCCAAGATAAGGTAGCGGGGAACACAGATACGCAGTATTTT
abundance: -; d_gene: -; j_gene: TRBJ1-5; v_gene: TRBV5-6; len: 14; CDR3aa: CASSPGGGNQPQHF; CDR3nt: TGTGCCAGCAGCCCGGGGGGGGGCAATCAGCCCCAGCATTTT
abundance: many; d_gene: -; j_gene: TRBJ1-3; v_gene: TRBV9; len: 9; CDR3aa: CASSDTIYF; CDR3nt: TGTGCCAGCAGCGACACCATATATTTT
abundance: few; d_gene: -; j_gene: TRBJ1-6; v_gene: TRBV18; len: 15; CDR3aa: CASSPQSPGNSPLHF; CDR3nt: TGTGCCAGCTCACCACAAAGTCCAGGGAATTCACCCCTCCACTTT
abundance: -; d_gene: -; j_gene: TRBJ2-3; v_gene: TRBV24-1; len: 14; CDR3aa: CATSGIESTDTQYF; CDR3nt: TGTGCCACCAGTGGTATAGAAAGCACAGATACGCAGTATTTT
abundance: -; d_gene: TRBD2; j_gene: TRBJ2-1; v_gene: TRBV5-4; len: 15; CDR3aa: CASSLTSGTYNEQFF; CDR3nt: TGTGCCAGCAGCCTGACTAGCGGGACCTACAATGAGCAGTTCTTC
abundance: -; d_gene: TRBD2; j_gene: TRBJ2-1; v_gene: TRBV4-2; len: 16; CDR3aa: CASSSPQAAGANEQFF; CDR3nt: TGTGCCAGCAGTTCCCCTCAGGCAGCGGGGGCAAATGAGCAGTTCTTC
abundance: once; d_gene: -; j_gene: TRBJ1-1; v_gene: TRBV2; len: 13; CDR3aa: CASSGAELSEAFF; CDR3nt: TGTGCCAGCAGTGGGGCAGAGCTTTCTGAAGCTTTCTTT
abundance: -; d_gene: TRBD1; j_gene: TRBJ2-5; v_gene: TRBV30; len: 11; CDR3aa: CARDRGETQYF; CDR3nt: TGTGCGCGGGACAGGGGAGAGACCCAGTACTTC
abundance: once; d_gene: -; j_gene: TRBJ2-1; v_gene: TRBV7-9; len: 16; CDR3aa: CASSLDRGGTYNEQFF; CDR3nt: TGTGCCAGCAGCTTAGATCGGGGAGGTACCTACAATGAGCAGTTCTTC
abundance: -; d_gene: -; j_gene: TRBJ1-4; v_gene: TRBV13; len: 15; CDR3aa: CASSLGQGSAEKLFF; CDR3nt: TGTGCCAGCAGCTTAGGTCAGGGGTCGGCTGAAAAACTGTTTTTT
abundance: -; d_gene: -; j_gene: TRBJ2-2; v_gene: TRBV6-1; len: 13; CDR3aa: CASSSGDTGELFF; CDR3nt: TGTGCCAGCAGTAGTGGGGACACCGGGGAGCTGTTTTTT
abundance: -; d_gene: TRBD2; j_gene: TRBJ2-4; v_gene: TRBV7-2; len: 16; CDR3aa: CASSAGTSGGSNIQYF; CDR3nt: TGTGCCAGCAGCGCCGGGACTAGCGGGGGCTCGAACATTCAGTACTTC
abundance: -; d_gene: TRBD2; j_gene: TRBJ2-3; v_gene: TRBV19; len: 16; CDR3aa: CASSPLSGSRTDTQYF; CDR3nt: TGTGCCAGTAGTCCCCTTAGCGGGAGCCGCACAGATACGCAGTATTTT